Included here is one T cell receptor beta chain sequence, with context. As processed by the authors: From reference gene primer amplification, estimates of nucleated cell counts were derived. The method was immunoSEQ multiplex PCR; TCRdb's version includes in-frame clones alone and lacks a portion of them. The V and J calls and clone size are taken from that table; D and trimming were inferred from the DNA. The table lists roughly 210,000 clones, about 88% of them singletons. This entry is derived from a study of blood T cell repertoires in COVID-19. At the level of the study: Donors in the United States, Italy and Spain gave samples during acute or convalescent COVID-19.

This receptor was identified in a man aged 65 to 85 with acute or convalescent COVID-19. The sequenced material came from peripheral blood.

CDR3 nucleotide sequence: TGTGCCAGCAGCCAAGTGGACAGGAGGGGTGAGCAGTTCTTC. Translating it yields CASSQVDRRGEQFF. This chain joins TRBV3-1 (or the pseudogene TRBV3-2) and TRBJ2-1, with a weak D call TRBD1 (7 bases). Deletions cut 1 base from V and 9 bases from J, with 13 bases between. Germline-derived CDR1 and CDR2 are LGHDT and YNNKEL (reference sequence). This CDR3 comprises 14 residues.